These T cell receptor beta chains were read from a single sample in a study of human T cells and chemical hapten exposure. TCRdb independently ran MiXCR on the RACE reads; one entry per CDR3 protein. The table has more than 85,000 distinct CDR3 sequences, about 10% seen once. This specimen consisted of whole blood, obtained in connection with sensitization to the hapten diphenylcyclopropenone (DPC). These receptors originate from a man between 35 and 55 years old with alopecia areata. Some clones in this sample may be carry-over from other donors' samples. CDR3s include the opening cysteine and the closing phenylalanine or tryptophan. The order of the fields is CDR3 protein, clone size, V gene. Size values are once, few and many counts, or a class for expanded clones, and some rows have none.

CDR3 protein: CASSLGGSPSEQFF
clone size: few
V gene: TRBV12-3/TRBV12-4

CDR3 protein: CAKRQDLNTEAFF
clone size: many
V gene: TRBV10-3

CDR3 protein: CASSPRLNANTGELFF
clone size: many
V gene: TRBV3-1

CDR3 protein: CASSPRLAGGVYEQYF
clone size: few
V gene: TRBV12-3/TRBV12-4

CDR3 protein: CASSSQQETQYF
clone size: few
V gene: TRBV6-6

CDR3 protein: CASSEAGTGKSYFSPLHF
clone size: many
V gene: TRBV2

CDR3 protein: CASSHRAYTDTQYF
clone size: few
V gene: TRBV4-3

CDR3 protein: CASSLARRLATFNEQFF
clone size: few
V gene: TRBV7-2

CDR3 protein: CASSFYRGANEKLFF
clone size: -
V gene: TRBV12-3/TRBV12-4

CDR3 protein: CASRSGAREPLHF
clone size: -
V gene: TRBV28

CDR3 protein: CASSFPRDKNIQYF
clone size: -
V gene: TRBV28

CDR3 protein: CASSLEGTSGRAPNEQFF
clone size: few
V gene: TRBV7-9

CDR3 protein: CASSPDRVETQYF
clone size: few
V gene: TRBV6-5

CDR3 protein: CASSFAVSGGPDTQYF
clone size: -
V gene: TRBV7-2

CDR3 protein: CASSQEWGPGELFF
clone size: few
V gene: TRBV4-3

CDR3 protein: CAWSPGSREQFF
clone size: few
V gene: TRBV30

CDR3 protein: CASSYSQFGTEAFF
clone size: few
V gene: TRBV6-6

CDR3 protein: CASSPGQKVVRTDTQYF
clone size: few
V gene: TRBV18

CDR3 protein: CAISGRVGNEQFF
clone size: -
V gene: TRBV10-3

CDR3 protein: CASSPGGAAHEQYF
clone size: many
V gene: TRBV28

CDR3 protein: CAISEGQGGYEQYF
clone size: many
V gene: TRBV10-3

CDR3 protein: CSVDFYEGRGYGYTF
clone size: few
V gene: TRBV29-1

CDR3 protein: CASTSRERALTGELFF
clone size: many
V gene: TRBV9

CDR3 protein: CASSLGSGVYNEQFF
clone size: -
V gene: TRBV7-6

CDR3 protein: CSARAGKNIQYF
clone size: once
V gene: TRBV20-1

CDR3 protein: CASSLLGGPSTDTQYF
clone size: -
V gene: TRBV7-3

CDR3 protein: CASSQSVQGGDGYTF
clone size: -
V gene: TRBV4-3

CDR3 protein: CASSPPAQGLRSNQPQHF
clone size: -
V gene: TRBV12-3/TRBV12-4

CDR3 protein: CASSVGSPAETQYF
clone size: few
V gene: TRBV9

CDR3 protein: CASSVEGISYNEQFF
clone size: -
V gene: TRBV9

CDR3 protein: CASTLGGGYSQPQHF
clone size: many
V gene: TRBV12-3/TRBV12-4

CDR3 protein: CSAGGGPADTQYF
clone size: few
V gene: TRBV20-1

CDR3 protein: CASSVGDRVAGELFF
clone size: few
V gene: TRBV9

CDR3 protein: CASSFGTAQEETQYF
clone size: many
V gene: TRBV5-1

CDR3 protein: CASSYRVTQYF
clone size: few
V gene: TRBV6-5

CDR3 protein: CSARRGGPTTEAFF
clone size: many
V gene: TRBV20-1

CDR3 protein: CASSLLSGKNTEAFF
clone size: -
V gene: TRBV7-9